This is a list of T cell receptor beta chains from one sample in a study of blood T cell repertoires in COVID-19. The assay was immunoSEQ multiplex PCR, and TCRdb's table has in-frame clones only and misses some. The table has roughly 230,000 clones, around 84% seen once; the top ten hold around 0.97%. The sequenced sample consisted of peripheral blood. The receptor set was obtained from a middle-aged man with acute or convalescent COVID-19. The CDR3 runs from the conserved cysteine through the conserved F or W. D genes are given only for firm matches. Size is stated for part of the rows, as once, few or many counts, or as a class when the clone is expanded.

CASSPKQKRGGPSETQYF TGTGCCAGCAGCCCCAAACAGAAGCGGGGGGGCCCCTCAGAGACCCAGTACTTC TRBJ2-5 NA TRBD2 TRBV3-1/TRBV3-2
CASSPRSDTEAFF TGTGCCAGCTCACCCCGTTCGGACACTGAAGCTTTCTTT TRBJ1-1 NA NA TRBV18
CAWSTGLSYGYTF TGTGCCTGGAGTACGGGACTGAGTTATGGCTACACCTTC TRBJ1-2 NA NA TRBV30
CATTGGRWEGYTF TGTGCCACCACCGGGGGGCGATGGGAGGGCTACACCTTC TRBJ1-2 once NA TRBV2
CASSQPLAKNIQYF TGCGCCAGCAGCCAACCTCTAGCCAAAAACATTCAGTACTTC TRBJ2-4 NA NA TRBV4-1
CASSPRQRGYTF TGTGCCAGCAGCCCGAGACAGAGAGGCTACACCTTC TRBJ1-2 NA NA TRBV5-5
CASSLETVSGNTIYF TGCGCCAGCAGCTTGGAGACAGTCTCTGGAAACACCATATATTTT TRBJ1-3 once NA TRBV5-1
CASSSLAGATDTQYF TGCGCCAGCAGCTCCTTAGCGGGGGCGACAGATACGCAGTATTTT TRBJ2-3 NA TRBD2 TRBV5-1
CASTLVGLSYGYTF TGTGCCAGCACCCTTGTGGGGCTTAGCTATGGCTACACCTTC TRBJ1-2 NA NA TRBV2
CASSPKGDRGRRLGNTIYF TGTGCCAGCAGCCCTAAAGGGGACAGGGGGCGAAGGCTTGGAAACACCATATATTTT TRBJ1-3 NA TRBD1 TRBV7-9
CASSLAYNEKLFF TGTGCCAGCAGCTTAGCGTATAATGAAAAACTGTTTTTT TRBJ1-4 NA NA TRBV7-2
CATLPGRGWSTEAFF TGTGCCACCCTCCCGGGCCGGGGGTGGTCCACTGAAGCTTTCTTT TRBJ1-1 NA NA TRBV27
CASTIGLSGGANYGYTF TGTGCCAGCACCATCGGCCTGTCGGGGGGAGCTAACTATGGCTACACCTTC TRBJ1-2 NA NA TRBV7-2
CASSVGAKGGLGYTF TGTGCCAGCAGCGTCGGAGCCAAGGGGGGGCTTGGCTACACCTTC TRBJ1-2 NA NA TRBV9
CASSSQVRNTEAFF TGTGCCAGCAGTTCGCAGGTTAGGAACACTGAAGCTTTCTTT TRBJ1-1 NA NA TRBV6-5
CAISEVTGMGSPLHF TGTGCCATCAGTGAGGTTACAGGGATGGGTTCACCCCTCCACTTT TRBJ1-6 NA NA TRBV10-3
CASSPPAGGSNQPQHF TGTGCCAGCTCACCACCAGCGGGGGGGAGCAATCAGCCCCAGCATTTT TRBJ1-5 once NA TRBV18
CAWSPTGGIEKLFF TGTGCCTGGAGTCCAACAGGGGGCATTGAAAAACTGTTTTTT TRBJ1-4 NA TRBD1 TRBV30
CASTRTGLEGEQYF TGTGCCAGCACCCGAACCGGGTTGGAAGGCGAGCAGTACTTC TRBJ2-7 NA NA TRBV27
CASSPSTGDFNYGYTF TGTGCCAGCAGTCCATCAACGGGGGACTTTAACTATGGCTACACCTTC TRBJ1-2 NA NA TRBV28